A selection of T cell receptor beta chains follows, all from one sample in a study of blood T cell repertoires in COVID-19. TCRdb keeps only in-frame clones here, not all; method: immunoSEQ multiplex PCR. Of about 180,000 clones in the sample, roughly four fifths were seen once. Sequencing was performed on peripheral blood. These receptor sequences come from a woman in her seventies with COVID-19, enrolled during active disease. Each CDR3 is given with its conserved first and last residue. The D gene is left open where the match is weak. Size is omitted from some rows. Given values are once, few, many or a class for expanded clones.

abundance	v_gene	j_gene	d_gene	CDR3nt	CDR3aa
-	TRBV28	TRBJ1-1	TRBD1	TGTGCCAGCAGGGACAGGGGGATAGCTTTCTTT	CASRDRGIAFF
few	TRBV6-2/TRBV6-3	TRBJ1-2	TRBD1	TGTGCCAGCAGTGAGCCGGGACAGGAGGAGGGCTACACCTTC	CASSEPGQEEGYTF
-	TRBV9	TRBJ2-1	TRBD1	TGTGCCAGCAGCGTAGACAGGGGGACCTACAATGAGCAGTTCTTC	CASSVDRGTYNEQFF
-	TRBV27	TRBJ1-5	TRBD1	TGTGCCAGCAGTATTGGGACAGGGCGAGGTCAGCCCCAGCATTTT	CASSIGTGRGQPQHF
-	TRBV5-4	TRBJ2-2	TRBD2	TGTGCCAGCAGCTTTAACGGGAGGGCCACCGGGGAGCTGTTTTTT	CASSFNGRATGELFF
-	TRBV7-9	TRBJ2-2	TRBD2	TGTGCCAGCAGCTTTACTAGCGGTAACACCGGGGAGCTGTTTTTT	CASSFTSGNTGELFF
-	TRBV19	TRBJ2-2	-	TGTGCCACCCAGATGCTCCCCGGGGAGCTGTTTTTT	CATQMLPGELFF
-	TRBV9	TRBJ2-7	TRBD1	TGTGCCAGCAGCACCCGGGGACAGGGGGACGAGCAGTACTTC	CASSTRGQGDEQYF
-	TRBV4-2	TRBJ2-3	TRBD2	TGTGCCAGCAGCCAAGGGACTAGCGGGAGCTCAGATACGCAGTATTTT	CASSQGTSGSSDTQYF
-	TRBV18	TRBJ2-5	TRBD2	TGTGCCAGCTCTCTTGGACTAGCGGGAGGGCCGAGTCAAGAGACCCAGTACTTC	CASSLGLAGGPSQETQYF
-	TRBV5-1	TRBJ1-2	TRBD1	TGCGCCAGCAGCTTGAGACAGGGTCAAGCCTACACCTTC	CASSLRQGQAYTF